This TCR beta chain was identified in a study of cytomegalovirus exposure and HLA in healthy donors. Findings and limits, study-wide: The study reported that TCR beta sequences accurately predicted HLA-A and HLA-B alleles in most subjects.

On this clone itself: Antigen specificity is unknown. Sequence at one end of the junction differs from germline and may be a read error.

This CDR3 region has 14 residues. Germline V gene sequence: CDR1 KGHSH, CDR2 LQKENI. The PCR contained 60 Vbeta and 13 Jbeta primers. Sequencing was performed with immunoSEQ multiplex PCR; in TCRdb, only in-frame clones are kept and a portion is missing. The sample has about 180,000 clones, around 80% seen once. The sample taken for sequencing was PBMCs. The gene calls are TRBV18 and TRBJ2-1; 7 positions match TRBD1. The clonotype comes from a man aged 40-55 years in good health and CMV-seronegative. The CDR3 coding sequence is TGTGCCAGCTCACCCGGGACAGCCTACGATGAGCAGTTCTTC. It translates to CASSPGTAYDEQFF.